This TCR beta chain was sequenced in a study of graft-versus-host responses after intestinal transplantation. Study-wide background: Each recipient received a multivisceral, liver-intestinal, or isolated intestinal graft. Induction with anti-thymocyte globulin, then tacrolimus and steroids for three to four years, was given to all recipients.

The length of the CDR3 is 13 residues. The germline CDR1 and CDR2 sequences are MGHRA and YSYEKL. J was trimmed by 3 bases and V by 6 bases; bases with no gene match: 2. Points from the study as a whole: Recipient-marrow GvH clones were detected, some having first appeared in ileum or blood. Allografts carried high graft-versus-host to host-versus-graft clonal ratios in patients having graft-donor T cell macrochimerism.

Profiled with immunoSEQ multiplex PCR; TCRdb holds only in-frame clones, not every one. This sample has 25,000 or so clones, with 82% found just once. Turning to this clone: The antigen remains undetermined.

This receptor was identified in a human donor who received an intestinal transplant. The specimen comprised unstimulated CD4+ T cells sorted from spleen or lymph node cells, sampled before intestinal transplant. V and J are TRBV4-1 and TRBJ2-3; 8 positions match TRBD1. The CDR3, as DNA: TGCGCCAGCAGACAGGGGGGAACAGATACGCAGTATTTT. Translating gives CASRQGGTDTQYF.